Below are 27 T cell receptor beta chains sequenced from a single sample in a study of T cells after yellow fever vaccination. TCRdb called the 5' RACE reads again in MiXCR, with one record for every CDR3 protein. The table shows some 300,000 distinct CDR3 sequences, with approximately 8% occurring only once. The sample here was CD4+ T cells sorted from PBMCs, taken 5 days after the yellow fever booster vaccination. The receptors were sampled from a man between 18 and 29 years old who received the YFV17D yellow fever vaccine.

The chain links TRBV7-2 to TRBJ1-2, with TRBD1 as a possible D gene (6 bases). The germline CDR1 and CDR2 sequences are SGHTA and FQGNSA. The CDR3 extends over 13 amino acids. Trimming removed 5 bases from V and 8 bases from J, with 15 bases in between. In DNA form, the CDR3 reads TGTGCCAGCAGCCCTGGCGGGGGCAGGGGCTACACCTTC. Translation gives CASSPGGGRGYTF.

The chain uses TRBV5-1 and TRBJ1-1; TRBD1 is a possible D gene (5 bases). Germline-derived CDR1 and CDR2 are SGHRS and YFSETQ. CDR3 length equals 16 residues. Trimming removed 1 base from V and 2 bases from J, with 15 bases in between. CDR3 sequence reads: CASSLYAGGGNTEAFF. The CDR3 nucleotides read TGCGCCAGCAGCTTGTACGCGGGGGGGGGAAACACTGAAGCTTTCTTT.

The CDR3 DNA is TGTGCCAGCAGGAGGGAACCGTATAATTCACCCCTCCACTTT. Encoded protein: CASRREPYNSPLHF. The gene calls are TRBV6-4 and TRBJ1-6; D not resolved. Per the germline V gene, CDR1 is MRHNA and CDR2 is SNTAGT. The CDR3 runs to 14 residues. Deletions cut 6 bases from V and 4 bases from J, with 10 bases between.

The chain recombines TRBV7-2 with TRBJ1-6; D unclear. This CDR3 contains 13 residues. Germline CDR1 is SGHTA and CDR2 is FQGNSA. Trimming removed 5 bases at V and 7 bases at J, with 9 bases between. This chain's CDR3 is CASSPHMNSPLHF. CDR3 coding DNA: TGTGCCAGCAGCCCCCACATGAATTCACCCCTCCACTTT.

Concerning this clonotype: This may come from a read error, since a much larger clone is one base off. The V gene is TRBV6-6, the J gene TRBJ2-2; D not resolved. Trimming took 7 bases from V and 5 from J, leaving 5 bases between them. CDR1 and CDR2 (germline): MNHNY, SVGAGI (reference sequence). This CDR3 has 11 residues. CDR3 protein: CASIQTGELFF. In DNA, the CDR3 is TGTGCCAGCATCCAAACCGGGGAGCTGTTTTTT.

This clonotype was observed at least ten times. V usage is TRBV10-3 and J usage is TRBJ2-3; 12 bases are shared with TRBD1. The CDR3 loop spans 14 amino acids. Germline V CDR1 and CDR2: ENHRY, SYGVKD. The trim removed 5 bases at V and 10 bases at J, leaving 7 bases unmatched. The CDR3 nucleotides are TGTGCCATCAGTATCCGGGACAGGGGGCAAGCGCAGTATTTT. Protein sequence: CAISIRDRGQAQYF.

This clonotype was detected ten times or more. The V and J genes are TRBV5-6 and TRBJ1-2; tentative D call: TRBD1 (5 bases). The germline V and J ends were trimmed by 6 bases and 7 bases, with 16 bases remaining between them. Germline lookup yields CDR1 SGHDT and CDR2 YYEEEE. The CDR3 runs 13 residues. This CDR3 is CASTKGRSTGYTF. CDR3 DNA: TGTGCCAGCACCAAGGGGCGGTCGACTGGCTACACCTTC.

On this clonotype: Because the CDR3's place on the DNA is in doubt, the DNA is left out and the CDR3 is given as listed by TCRdb. This rearrangement joins TRBV10-3 to TRBJ2-2; the table calls TRBD2, which could not be checked here. Per the germline V gene, CDR1 is ENHRY and CDR2 is SYGVKD. The CDR3 spans 15 amino acids, including both terminal residues. CDR3 sequence reads: CAISESREAGELFFF.

This clonotype was found many times. The CDR3 spells CASSLDYNSPLHF. CDR3 sequence (DNA): TGTGCCAGCAGCTTGGATTATAATTCACCCCTCCACTTT. The rearrangement links TRBV7-2 to TRBJ1-6, with D unclear. CDR1 and CDR2 (germline): SGHTA, FQGNSA. This CDR3 is 13 amino acids long. V lost 3 bases and J 4 bases, leaving 4 bases between the germline ends. The full variable domain, rest sourced from reference TRBV7-2 and TRBJ1-6, is GAGVSQSPSNKVTEKGKDVELRCDPISGHTALYWYRQSLGQGLEFLIYFQGNSAPDKSGLPSDRFSAERTGGSVSTLTIQRTQQEDSAVYLCASSLDYNSPLHFGNGTRLTVT.

This clonotype was found a few times. The chain has TRBV12-3 or TRBV12-4 and TRBJ2-4; D gene uncertain. V was clipped by 5 bases and J by 7 bases, with 9 bases between them. The CDR3 totals 12 residues. For the CDR3, the DNA is TGTGCCAGCAGTACCCTGTTGAACATTCAGTACTTC. Amino acids: CASSTLLNIQYF.

This chain joins TRBV24-1 and TRBJ2-3, with 8 bases fitting TRBD1. J was trimmed by 6 bases and V by 5 bases; bases with no gene match: 3. The CDR3 length is 13 residues. Germline V gene lookup returns CDR1 KGHDR and CDR2 SFDVKD. CDR3 coding DNA: TGTGCCACCAGTGGCAGGGGGCGGGATACGCAGTATTTT. Amino acid sequence: CATSGRGRDTQYF.

This clonotype was detected only a few times. The rearrangement joins TRBV7-3 to TRBJ1-5; no firm D call. V lost 1 base to trimming and J lost 7 bases, with 17 bases between them. Germline CDR1 and CDR2: SGHTA and FQGTGA. This CDR3 has 16 residues. This CDR3 reads CASSLMSSGRKQPQHF. CDR3 bases: TGTGCCAGCAGCTTAATGTCCTCGGGGAGAAAACAGCCCCAGCATTTT. The full variable domain, with the rest looked up from reference TRBV7-3 and TRBJ1-5, is GAGVSQTPSNKVTEKGKYVELRCDPISGHTALYWYRQSLGQGPEFLIYFQGTGAADDSGLPNDRFFAVRPEGSVSTLKIQRTERGDSAVYLCASSLMSSGRKQPQHFGDGTRLSIL.

The gene calls are TRBV5-1 and TRBJ1-1; D call uncertain. The CDR3 length is 13 residues. In germline, CDR1 is SGHRS, CDR2 YFSETQ. Trimming took 4 bases from V and 5 from J, leaving 12 bases between them. CDR3 sequence (DNA): TGCGCCAGCAGCACCGTTGCTGGGACTGAAGCTTTCTTT. Its translation: CASSTVAGTEAFF.

This clonotype was seen more than once but under ten times. V gene TRBV20-1 combines with J gene TRBJ2-7; possible D gene TRBD2, 7 bases. Germline lookup yields CDR1 DFQATT and CDR2 SNEGSKA (reference sequence). The CDR3 has 14 amino acids. Trimming stripped 3 bases from V and 0 bases from J, with 12 bases between. The CDR3 here is CSARGGASSYEQYV. The CDR3 DNA is TGCAGTGCTAGGGGGGGGGCCAGCTCCTACGAGCAGTACGTC.

This clonotype was counted between two and nine times. This chain links TRBV20-1 with TRBJ1-2; D unclear. This CDR3 has 15 residues. Germline-derived CDR1 and CDR2 are DFQATT and SNEGSKA (reference sequence). V gave up 5 bases and J gave up 0 bases, with 16 bases separating them. For the CDR3, the DNA is TGCAGTGCTTATAACAGCCAACTAGCTAACTATGGCTACACCTTC. Translated, it gives CSAYNSQLANYGYTF.

This clonotype was found a few times. In DNA, the CDR3 is TGTGCCAGCAGTGGTCGGGCCCCCGAAGGACTGTTTTTT. It encodes CASSGRAPEGLFF. The chain recombines TRBV6-1 with TRBJ1-4; D remains unclear. The CDR3 totals 13 residues. Deletions cut 4 bases from V and 13 bases from J, with 16 bases between. Germline CDR1 and CDR2: MNHNS and SASEGT.

The table lists this clonotype with a few counts. The V and J genes are TRBV9 and TRBJ1-2; tentative D call: TRBD1 (6 bases). Trimming removed 2 bases at V and 4 bases at J, with 12 bases between. The CDR3 extends over 14 amino acids. CDR1 is SGDLS and CDR2 is YYNGEE in the germline V gene. CDR3 DNA sequence: TGTGCCAGCAGCGTCTCTGGGGGCCCCTATGGCTACACCTTC. Translation: CASSVSGGPYGYTF.

This clonotype was counted between two and nine times. The rearrangement links TRBV29-1 to TRBJ1-2, with a weak D call TRBD1 (5 bases). Germline values: CDR1 SQVTM, CDR2 ANQGSEA. Trimming took 6 bases from V and 6 from J, leaving 17 bases between them. The CDR3 spans 13 residues. For the CDR3, the DNA is TGCAGCGTGAGACAGCTTTCGAGAGATGGCTACACCTTC. It encodes CSVRQLSRDGYTF.

The J gene is TRBJ1-1, the V gene TRBV5-1; 7 nucleotides align to TRBD1. CDR1 and CDR2 (germline): SGHRS, YFSETQ. The CDR3 runs to 15 residues. The trim removed 2 bases at V and 2 bases at J, leaving 6 bases unmatched. The DNA for the CDR3 is TGCGCCAGCAGCTTCCAAAGGGGGCCTAACACTGAAGCTTTCTTT. This encodes CASSFQRGPNTEAFF.

The V and J genes are TRBV7-2 and TRBJ1-1; 8 nucleotides match TRBD1. Germline trimming cut 2 bases from V and 4 bases from J; bases unmatched to any gene: 6. The germline V gene encodes CDR1 SGHTA and CDR2 FQGNSA. This CDR3 region has 15 residues. This CDR3 reads CASSLQGARFTEAFF. In DNA, the CDR3 is TGTGCCAGCAGCTTACAGGGGGCGAGATTCACTGAAGCTTTCTTT.

This clonotype was counted at least ten times. This CDR3 reads CASSSGREPLHF. CDR3 nucleotides: TGTGCCAGCAGTTCGGGGAGGGAACCCCTCCACTTT. The chain carries TRBV28 and TRBJ1-6; D unresolved. Trimming removed 4 bases from V and 12 bases from J, with 10 bases in between. CDR3 length equals 12 residues. Germline V gene lookup returns CDR1 MDHEN and CDR2 SYDVKM.

This clonotype was seen only a few times. The rearrangement uses TRBV5-5 and TRBJ2-3, with D perhaps matching TRBD1 or TRBD2 (5 bases each). V was pared by 4 bases and J by 3 bases, with 15 bases between. The CDR3 is 15 residues long. Germline loops: CDR1 SGHKS, CDR2 YYEKEE (reference sequence). In nucleotides, the CDR3 is TGTGCCAGCAGCCTGACGGGACCGCATACAGATACGCAGTATTTT. Its translation: CASSLTGPHTDTQYF.

J is TRBJ2-3 and V is TRBV7-3; 14 bases agree with TRBD2. There are 15 residues in the CDR3. V trimming: 0 bases; J trimming: 8 bases; junction bases outside the gene matches: 1. Germline CDR1 SGHTA, CDR2 FQGTGA. CDR3 region: CASSLTTSGGGTQYF. In DNA form, the CDR3 reads TGTGCCAGCAGCTTAACGACTAGCGGGGGGGGTACGCAGTATTTT.

The chain joins TRBV20-1 to TRBJ2-4, with D possibly TRBD1 on 6 matching bases. This CDR3 spans 11 amino acids. Germline CDR1 DFQATT, CDR2 SNEGSKA (reference sequence). Trimming took 1 base from V and 9 from J, leaving 7 bases between them. CDR3 DNA sequence: TGCAGTGCTAGAGTAGGGGGCATTCAGTACTTC. This codes for CSARVGGIQYF.

This chain uses TRBV20-1 with TRBJ1-5; D is uncertain. Germline CDR1 reads DFQATT; CDR2 reads SNEGSKA (reference sequence). The CDR3 extends over 13 amino acids. Trimming removed 4 bases from V and 5 bases from J, with 12 bases in between. In DNA form, the CDR3 reads TGCAGTGCTATATATGGCGGCGATCAGCCCCAGCATTTT. Amino acids: CSAIYGGDQPQHF.

In its sample, this clonotype was seen many times. The rearrangement links TRBV7-8 to TRBJ1-1, with TRBD1 matching over 7 bases. The ends lost 7 bases at V and 7 bases at J; junction bases unmatched: 3. From germline, CDR1 is SGHVS and CDR2 FQNEAQ. The CDR3 is 11 amino acids. The CDR3 region is CASKGAGEAFF. The CDR3 DNA is TGTGCCAGCAAGGGGGCGGGTGAAGCTTTCTTT.

V and J are TRBV7-2 and TRBJ2-3; D possibly corresponds to TRBD1 (5 bases). Germline-derived CDR1 and CDR2 are SGHTA and FQGNSA. Trimming pared 1 base from V and 6 bases from J, leaving 11 bases between. The CDR3 has 14 residues. CDR3 sequence: CASSLVRVRDTQYF. The DNA for the CDR3 is TGTGCCAGCAGCTTAGTCAGGGTGCGGGATACGCAGTATTTT.